A single sample is the source of the 32 T cell receptor beta chains below, sequenced in a study of blood T cell repertoires in COVID-19 (dated by TCRdb to the early 2020s). The library was prepared using the immunoSEQ multiplex PCR assay. TCRdb re-hosts the immuneACCESS table, in-frame sequences only. Its copies lack some clones; in the studies checked, an unresolved V gene accounts for under half of them, and the cause for the rest is not known. The table for this sample lists around 72,000 clones; roughly 80% of them were counted only once. Jointly, the top ten make up approximately 18% of the sample. Sample: peripheral blood. The origin of the receptors is a woman aged 80 or older with acute or convalescent COVID-19.

V usage is TRBV6-1 and J usage is TRBJ1-5; TRBD1 aligns across 11 bases. V dropped 2 bases and J dropped 6; count of bases not matched to a gene: 6. This CDR3 is 16 amino acids long. From germline, CDR1 is MNHNS and CDR2 SASEGT. The CDR3 DNA reads TGTGCCAGCAGTGAATTTCTGGGACAGGGGGTTCAGCCCCAGCATTTT. Encoded protein: CASSEFLGQGVQPQHF.

Only one count was recorded for this clone. CDR3 residues: CASSIRLAGVHEQYF. The CDR3 DNA reads as TGTGCCAGTAGTATTAGACTAGCGGGAGTCCACGAGCAGTACTTC. This chain joins TRBV19 and TRBJ2-7, with 12 bases aligning to TRBD2. The CDR3 covers 15 residues. The V and J ends lost 3 bases and 5 bases, in that order; junction bases with no gene match: 5. Germline V gene lookup returns CDR1 LNHDA and CDR2 SQIVND (reference sequence).

This rearrangement joins TRBV12-3 or TRBV12-4 to TRBJ2-7; no firm D call. The CDR3 loop spans 13 amino acids. V lost 1 base, J lost 2 bases, and 6 bases lay in between. The CDR3 DNA is TGTGCCAGCAGTTTAGGAACTCCCTACGAGCAGTACTTC. This gives the protein CASSLGTPYEQYF.

The chain is built from TRBV18 and TRBJ2-3; D gene uncertain. The CDR3 contains 13 residues. Trimming removed 0 bases from V and 5 bases from J, with 6 bases in between. The germline CDR1 and CDR2 sequences are KGHSH and LQKENI. The CDR3 nucleotides read TGTGCCAGCTCACCACCGGCAGGAGATACGCAGTATTTT. Translation gives CASSPPAGDTQYF.

The chain carries TRBV29-1 and TRBJ1-5, with D hard to call. The CDR3 is 14 residues long. Germline CDR1 and CDR2: SQVTM and ANQGSEA. The V gene lost 3 bases and the J gene lost 0 bases, with 9 bases spanning the gap. CDR3 loop: CSVERSYSNQPQHF. The CDR3 bases are TGCAGCGTTGAGCGGAGTTATAGCAATCAGCCCCAGCATTTT.

The chain combines TRBV4-1 with TRBJ1-2; D ambiguous. Germline assignment: CDR1 MGHRA and CDR2 YSYEKL. The CDR3 is 15 residues long. The V end lost 3 bases, the J end lost 3 bases, and 14 bases lay between the germline ends. The CDR3 DNA sequence: TGCGCCAGCAGCCAGGTTGATTTATTAGACTATGGCTACACCTTC. Protein: CASSQVDLLDYGYTF.

The V gene is TRBV3-1 (or the pseudogene TRBV3-2), the J gene TRBJ1-1; D gene ambiguous. The CDR3 is 14 residues long. Germline V gives CDR1 LGHDT, CDR2 YNNKEL (reference sequence). V was pared by 1 base and J by 5 bases, with 11 bases between. The chain's CDR3 is CASSQVEGGTEAFF. CDR3 DNA sequence: TGTGCCAGCAGCCAAGTAGAGGGAGGGACTGAAGCTTTCTTT.

The V call is TRBV3-1 (or the pseudogene TRBV3-2), the J call TRBJ2-7; 13 positions agree with TRBD2. The ends lost 4 bases at V and 0 bases at J; junction bases unmatched: 3. Germline V lookup: CDR1 LGHDT, CDR2 YNNKEL (reference sequence). The CDR3 covers 16 residues. The CDR3 is CASSLWTSGSSYEQYF. CDR3 in DNA: TGTGCCAGCAGCCTTTGGACTAGCGGGAGCTCCTACGAGCAGTACTTC.

The chain joins TRBV2 to TRBJ1-2, with TRBD1 as a possible D gene (6 bases). The CDR3 is 14 residues long. The V end was cut by 1 base, the J end by 8 bases, with 14 bases between. CDR1 and CDR2 (germline): SNHLY, FYNNEI. CDR3 DNA: TGTGCCAGCAGTGAAGGGCAGGGGTTAGGCGGCTACACCTTC. Translating gives CASSEGQGLGGYTF.

This rearrangement joins TRBV12-5 to TRBJ2-2, with a weak D call TRBD1 (5 bases). CDR3 length: 15 amino acids. CDR1 is LGHNT and CDR2 is FRNRAP in the germline V gene. Trimming removed 5 bases from V and 0 bases from J, with 10 bases in between. In nucleotides, the CDR3 is TGTGCTAGTGGTCCTCGGACACCGAACACCGGGGAGCTGTTTTTT. This codes for CASGPRTPNTGELFF.

This rearrangement joins TRBV4-1 to TRBJ1-5; D possibly corresponds to TRBD1 (5 bases). V lost 1 base, J lost 10 bases, and 17 bases lay in between. The CDR3 is 15 residues long. The V gene's germline CDR1 is MGHRA and CDR2 YSYEKL. The CDR3 protein is CASSQVQTRGGPQHF. The CDR3 region has the DNA TGCGCCAGCAGCCAAGTCCAAACCCGGGGGGGACCCCAGCATTTT.

The chain has TRBV18 and TRBJ1-3, with D unresolved. There are 18 residues in the CDR3. Trimming pared 3 bases from V and 0 bases from J, leaving 18 bases between. Looked up from germline, CDR1 is KGHSH and CDR2 is LQKENI. CDR3: CASSPPGFLADSGNTIYF. CDR3 DNA: TGTGCCAGCTCACCGCCGGGATTTCTTGCTGACTCTGGAAACACCATATATTTT.

CDR3 loop: CASRGTSSNEQFF. In nucleotides, the CDR3 is TGTGCCAGCAGGGGGACTAGTTCCAATGAGCAGTTCTTC. The V gene is TRBV27, the J gene TRBJ2-1, with 8 bases lining up with TRBD2. Trimming took 6 bases from V and 6 from J; bases not matched to a gene: 4. Germline V gene data show CDR1 as MNHEY and CDR2 as SMNVEV (reference sequence). The CDR3 is made up of 13 amino acids.

This chain joins TRBV9 and TRBJ1-2, with 9 bases that match TRBD1. The germline gives CDR1 SGDLS, CDR2 YYNGEE. CDR3 length equals 15 residues. V shed 1 base, J shed 6 bases, and the junction held 7 bases outside the gene matches. The CDR3 region has the DNA TGTGCCAGCAGCGTACCCAGACAGGGGGGCGATGGCTACACCTTC. This translates into CASSVPRQGGDGYTF. The complete variable domain, with remaining parts taken from reference TRBV9 and TRBJ1-2, reads DSGVTQTPKHLITATGQRVTLRCSPRSGDLSVYWYQQSLDQGLQFLIQYYNGEERAKGNILERFSAQQFPDLHSELNLSSLELGDSALYFCASSVPRQGGDGYTFGSGTRLTVV.

The chain recombines TRBV5-4 with TRBJ1-5; D perhaps matches TRBD1 (5 bases). Trimming shortened V by 0 bases and J by 1 base, and 11 bases separated the two germline ends. Germline V gene lookup returns CDR1 SGHNT and CDR2 YYREEE (reference sequence). This CDR3 is built from 16 residues. The CDR3 sequence is CASSLGGGSSNQPQHF. The CDR3 coding sequence is TGTGCCAGCAGCTTGGGTGGGGGGTCGAGCAATCAGCCCCAGCATTTT.

The V gene is TRBV30, the J gene TRBJ2-1, with 13 bases fitting TRBD2. Germline V lookup: CDR1 GTSNPN, CDR2 SVGIG (reference sequence). The length of the CDR3 is 14 residues. The V segment lost 8 bases and the J segment 7 bases; nucleotides outside the gene matches: 8. The CDR3 protein is CAQRTSGSGNEQFF. Here the CDR3 DNA reads TGTGCCCAGAGGACTAGCGGGAGTGGGAATGAGCAGTTCTTC.

The V gene is TRBV30, the J gene TRBJ2-6; a possible D gene is TRBD2 (5 bases). The CDR3 covers 15 residues. The germline gives CDR1 GTSNPN, CDR2 SVGIG (reference sequence). V was pared by 0 bases and J by 0 bases, with 6 bases between. As DNA, the CDR3 is TGTGCCTGGAGTGTACTAGGCTCTGGGGCCAACGTCCTGACTTTC. Translating it yields CAWSVLGSGANVLTF.

The chain couples TRBV6-4 to TRBJ2-7; 8 positions agree with TRBD1. This CDR3 comprises 15 residues. Germline V gene sequence: CDR1 MRHNA, CDR2 SNTAGT. Trimming at V came to 5 bases and at J to 2 bases, leaving 8 bases not matched to a gene. The CDR3 here is CASSKEQGVAYEQYF. Here the CDR3 DNA reads TGTGCCAGCAGTAAGGAACAGGGGGTGGCCTACGAGCAGTACTTC.

The rearrangement uses TRBV10-3 and TRBJ2-3; TRBD1 matches 7 bases. Germline CDR1 and CDR2: ENHRY and SYGVKD. The V segment lost 0 bases and the J segment 0 bases; nucleotides outside the gene matches: 6. The CDR3 extends over 17 amino acids. DNA of the CDR3: TGTGCCATCAGTGAGTCGAAACAGGGGACGAGCACAGATACGCAGTATTTT. It encodes CAISESKQGTSTDTQYF.

V is TRBV23-1 and J is TRBJ2-1; TRBD2 agrees at 10 bases. TRBV23-1 falls under the ORF class, with uncertain function. The V segment lost 0 bases and the J segment 7 bases; nucleotides outside the gene matches: 9. The CDR3 contains 17 residues. CDR3 coding DNA: TGCGCCAGCAGTCAATCCGAAGAGCGGGAGGGCCTGAATGAGCAGTTCTTC. This encodes CASSQSEEREGLNEQFF.

J is TRBJ1-5 and V is TRBV27; perhaps TRBD1 as D (6 bases). The CDR3 has 14 residues. Germline values: CDR1 MNHEY, CDR2 SMNVEV (reference sequence). With 5 bases removed from V and 4 bases from J, the gap between germline ends came to 12 bases. The DNA for the CDR3 is TGTGCCAGCAGTACAGGGTCGGTAAATCAGCCCCAGCATTTT. It yields the protein CASSTGSVNQPQHF.

The genes are TRBV5-5 and TRBJ1-1; the match to TRBD1 covers 7 bases. After removal of 6 bases from V and 4 bases from J, the junction contained 18 bases not matched to a gene. The germline CDR1 and CDR2 sequences are SGHKS and YYEKEE (reference sequence). The CDR3 is 17 residues long. The CDR3 DNA is TGTGCCAGCATCCCCCCGAGAGGGGGCTCCCCGGGCACTGAAGCTTTCTTT. It yields the protein CASIPPRGGSPGTEAFF.

The chain couples TRBV9 to TRBJ1-3, with D uncertain. This CDR3 comprises 16 residues. Germline-derived CDR1 and CDR2 are SGDLS and YYNGEE. The ends were cut back, 0 bases at V and 4 bases at J, with 14 bases in the middle. CDR3 protein: CASSVDQGLEGNTIYF. CDR3 sequence (DNA): TGTGCCAGCAGCGTAGATCAAGGACTGGAAGGAAACACCATATATTTT.

This chain connects TRBV25-1 to TRBJ2-3; TRBD1 matches 8 bases. With 6 bases clipped from V and 7 bases from J, the junction kept 9 bases outside the gene matches. The CDR3 contains 14 residues. CDR1 and CDR2 from the germline V gene are MGHDK and SYGVNS. CDR3: CASSRQGTMNTQYF. CDR3 bases: TGTGCCAGCAGCCGACAGGGGACCATGAATACGCAGTATTTT. Filled out from reference TRBV25-1 and TRBJ2-3, the complete variable domain reads EADIYQTPRYLVIGTGKKITLECSQTMGHDKMYWYQQDPGMELHLIHYSYGVNSTEKGDLSSESTVSRIRTEHFPLTLESARPSHTSQYLCASSRQGTMNTQYFGPGTRLTVL.

The CDR3 spells CATSRKSGGADEQFF. The CDR3 bases are TGTGCCACCAGCAGAAAGAGCGGGGGGGCCGATGAGCAGTTCTTC. The chain combines TRBV15 with TRBJ2-1; 10 bases agree with TRBD2. The CDR3 covers 15 residues. Looked up from germline, CDR1 is LNHNV and CDR2 is YYDKDF (reference sequence). V shed 2 bases, J shed 8 bases, and the junction held 6 bases outside the gene matches.

The V and J genes are TRBV11-2 and TRBJ2-7; tentatively, D is TRBD1 (6 bases). In germline, CDR1 is SGHAT, CDR2 FQNNGV. This CDR3 is 15 amino acids long. Trimming removed 6 bases from V and 6 bases from J, with 21 bases in between. The chain's CDR3 is CASRTPQGLNSEQYF. The CDR3 nucleotides are TGTGCCAGCAGGACTCCACAGGGTCTCAACTCCGAGCAGTACTTC.

The chain combines TRBV5-5 with TRBJ1-2; 7 bases fit TRBD1. CDR1 and CDR2 (germline): SGHKS, YYEKEE (reference sequence). The CDR3 is 14 residues long. After removal of 2 bases from V and 5 bases from J, the junction contained 6 bases not matched to a gene. CDR3 nucleotide sequence: TGTGCCAGCAGCTTCACAGGGGTCGAGTATGGCTACACCTTC. It is translated as CASSFTGVEYGYTF. The full variable domain, rest sourced from reference TRBV5-5 and TRBJ1-2, is DAGVTQSPTHLIKTRGQQVTLRCSPISGHKSVSWYQQVLGQGPQFIFQYYEKEERGRGNFPDRFSARQFPNYSSELNVNALLLGDSALYLCASSFTGVEYGYTFGSGTRLTVV.

The rearrangement links TRBV10-1 to TRBJ2-2; TRBD2 aligns across 10 bases. Germline assignment: CDR1 WNHNN and CDR2 SYGVQD (reference sequence). J was trimmed by 4 bases and V by 2 bases; bases with no gene match: 7. The length of the CDR3 is 17 residues. The CDR3 nucleotides read TGCGCCAGCAGTGAGAGGTCTAGCGGGAGTGGCACCGGGGAGCTGTTTTTT. Translation gives CASSERSSGSGTGELFF.

This chain uses TRBV5-1 with TRBJ1-1; possibly TRBD1 for D (5 bases). The germline V gene has CDR1 SGHRS and CDR2 YFSETQ. V lost 6 bases and J lost 4, with 19 bases in between. The CDR3 length is 15 residues. The CDR3 sequence: CASTRERGVGTEAFF. For the CDR3, the DNA is TGCGCCAGCACCAGGGAGCGGGGCGTGGGCACTGAAGCTTTCTTT.

The rearrangement joins TRBV10-2 to TRBJ1-1; unclear D gene. V was shortened by 0 bases and J by 8 bases, with 19 bases between the two germline ends. This CDR3 has 16 amino acids. Germline CDR1 and CDR2: WSHSY and SAAADI. CDR3 sequence (DNA): TGCGCCAGCAGTGAGTCGGTGTGGAGGGAGGCGGCCGAAGCTTTCTTT. Translating gives CASSESVWREAAEAFF.

The chain carries TRBV6-2 or TRBV6-3 and TRBJ2-5; D may be TRBD1 (6 bases). CDR3 length: 15 residues. V was clipped by 4 bases and J by 3 bases, with 15 bases between them. CDR1 is MNHEY and CDR2 is SVGEGT in the germline V gene. The CDR3 DNA reads as TGTGCCAGCAGTTCACCACCCGAGGGGGAAGAGACCCAGTACTTC. Translating gives CASSSPPEGEETQYF.

This clone has more than one count but fewer than ten. The V gene is TRBV3-1 (or the pseudogene TRBV3-2), the J gene TRBJ2-2; D gene ambiguous. The germline CDR1 and CDR2 sequences are LGHDT and YNNKEL (reference sequence). Trimming took 1 base from V and 6 from J, leaving 9 bases between them. The CDR3 covers 14 residues. This CDR3 is CASSQATQAGELFF. CDR3 sequence (DNA): TGTGCCAGCAGCCAAGCGACCCAGGCCGGGGAGCTGTTTTTT.